The rows below give T cell receptor beta chains drawn from one sample of a study of glioma-infiltrating T cells. One entry per CDR3 protein results from TCRdb running MiXCR on the multiplex PCR reads. In the table there are 300,000 to 450,000 distinct CDR3 sequences, roughly two fifths of which are singletons. Material: glioma tissue, nonneoplastic brain tissue, or PBMCs (not recorded which). Every receptor here comes from a human donor with low-grade glioma or glioblastoma, undergoing nonglioma brain surgery, or in good health (not recorded which). The CDR3 runs from the conserved cysteine through the conserved F or W. D genes are given only for firm matches. Clone size is given for some rows only: seen once, a few or many times, or a class if the clone is expanded.

j_call,d_call,cdr3_length,v_call,clone_size,cdr3_nt,cdr3_aa
TRBJ1-1,TRBD1,18,TRBV2,-,TGTGCCAGCAGTGTGGCAGGGGGCGCTTCGGAGGTGAACACTGAAGCTTTCTTT,CASSVAGGASEVNTEAFF
TRBJ2-5,-,12,TRBV28,-,TGTGCCAGCAATAGACAGCAAGAGACCCAGTACTTC,CASNRQQETQYF
TRBJ2-7,-,16,TRBV6-1,-,TGTGCCAGCAGTCCAAATACCGGGACTGCCGCCTACGAGCAGTACTTC,CASSPNTGTAAYEQYF
TRBJ2-3,-,12,TRBV28,many,TGTGCCAGCAGGTCCAGGACAGATACGCAGTATTTT,CASRSRTDTQYF
TRBJ2-5,TRBD1,15,TRBV5-4,-,TGTGCCAGCAGCGAGAGGACAGGGGGCCAAGAGACCCAGTACTTC,CASSERTGGQETQYF
TRBJ2-1,TRBD2,17,TRBV4-2,few,TGTGCCAGCAGCCAAGACAAGGGGAGGGCTCCTTACAATGAGCAGTTCTTC,CASSQDKGRAPYNEQFF
TRBJ1-3,TRBD1,17,TRBV4-1,few,TGCGCCAGCAGCCAATGGACAGGGATTAGCTCTGGAAACACCATATATTTT,CASSQWTGISSGNTIYF
TRBJ2-3,-,13,TRBV27,few,TGTGCCAGCAGTATCTCCGGCGCAGATACGCAGTATTTT,CASSISGADTQYF
TRBJ1-1,TRBD1,13,TRBV12-3/TRBV12-4,few,TGTGCCGTCCGGGACAGGGTTGGCACTGAAGCTTTCTTT,CAVRDRVGTEAFF
TRBJ2-7,-,14,TRBV12-3/TRBV12-4,few,TGTGCCAGCAGTTTAGCAGGCGACAAATACGAGCAGTACTTC,CASSLAGDKYEQYF
TRBJ2-1,TRBD1,14,TRBV2,-,TGTGCCAGCAGTGGGGACAGGGGTTACAATGAGCAGTTCTTC,CASSGDRGYNEQFF
TRBJ2-3,-,15,TRBV7-2,-,TGTGCCAGCAGCCAAACTGGGCCCACTTGGGATACGCAGTATTTT,CASSQTGPTWDTQYF
TRBJ2-3,TRBD2,15,TRBV27,many,TGTGCCAGCAGTTCCCTAGGAGCGGGAGGAGATACGCAGTATTTT,CASSSLGAGGDTQYF
TRBJ2-3,-,16,TRBV5-4,-,TGTGCCAGCAGCCTACTCGACTGGCGAAGCACAGATACGCAGTATTTT,CASSLLDWRSTDTQYF
TRBJ2-7,-,14,TRBV27,many,TGTGCCAGCAGTCCCTCGGATGGGGGATACGAGCAGTACTTC,CASSPSDGGYEQYF
TRBJ2-3,TRBD1,15,TRBV4-1,many,TGCGCCAGCAGCTTACGACAGGGTATGACAGATACGCAGTATTTT,CASSLRQGMTDTQYF
TRBJ1-5,-,14,TRBV20-1,-,TGCAGTGCCCAAAGTTCGAGGGCTGGTCAGCCCCAGCATTTT,CSAQSSRAGQPQHF
TRBJ2-3,-,15,TRBV4-3,-,TGCGCCAGCAGCCAACCTACTGCGGGGGCAGATACACAGTATTTT,CASSQPTAGADTQYF
TRBJ1-2,-,14,TRBV7-2,-,TGTGCCAGCAGCTTAGTTCTGACAGCCTATGGCGACACCTTC,CASSLVLTAYGDTF
TRBJ1-2,-,12,TRBV4-1,-,TGCACCAGCAGCCAAGTTAACTATGGCTACACCTTC,CTSSQVNYGYTF
TRBJ2-1,-,15,TRBV27,many,TGTGCCAGCAGTTTGGGGCGTAACCTTTACAATGAGCAGTTCTTC,CASSLGRNLYNEQFF
TRBJ1-6,-,16,TRBV27,-,TGTGTTAGCAGTTTATCGCCCTGGGGGGAGAATTCACCCCTCCACTTT,CVSSLSPWGENSPLHF
TRBJ2-1,TRBD1,14,TRBV6-1,many,TGTGCCAGCAGTGGGACAGGGAACTACAATGAGCAGTTCTTC,CASSGTGNYNEQFF
TRBJ2-5,-,15,TRBV20-1,-,TGCAGTGCTCGTACCGATAGGATGATTTGGGAGACCCAGTACTTC,CSARTDRMIWETQYF
TRBJ2-5,-,17,TRBV7-6,-,TGTGCCAGCAGCTTAGCGCGTTATAGCAACAGACAAGAGACCCAGTACTTC,CASSLARYSNRQETQYF
TRBJ2-4,TRBD1,17,TRBV5-1,-,TGCGCCAGCAGCACCCCGGAGGGACAGGAAGCCAAAAACATTCAGTACTTC,CASSTPEGQEAKNIQYF
TRBJ1-2,-,14,TRBV20-1,many,TGCAGTGCCCTAACGACCGGCGGCTTTCATGGCTACACCTTC,CSALTTGGFHGYTF
TRBJ2-3,-,14,TRBV2,-,TGTGCCAGCAGTGAACAGCGGTTCAGTAATACGCAGTATTTT,CASSEQRFSNTQYF
TRBJ1-5,-,13,TRBV25-1,-,TGTGCCAGCAGTGAGGGGGCCTATCAGACCCAGCATTTT,CASSEGAYQTQHF
TRBJ2-3,TRBD2,15,TRBV14,-,TGTGCCAGCAGCCAAAGAAGCGGGAGTACAGATACGCAGTATTTT,CASSQRSGSTDTQYF
TRBJ2-3,-,17,TRBV7-9,-,TGTGCCAGCAACACCGTCAAGACTAGACCAGGCACAGATACGCAGTATTTT,CASNTVKTRPGTDTQYF
TRBJ2-1,-,14,TRBV4-3,few,TGCGCCAGCAGCCAGAGCCACCTTTACAATGAGCAGTTCTTC,CASSQSHLYNEQFF
TRBJ2-5,-,12,TRBV6-1,few,TGTGCCAGCAGCCGGACACAAGAGACCCAGTACTTC,CASSRTQETQYF
TRBJ2-3,-,12,TRBV6-1,-,TGTGCCAGCGGTAGCAGCACAGATACGCAGTATTTT,CASGSSTDTQYF
TRBJ2-1,-,16,TRBV20-1,-,TGCAGTGCGCCCAACATGGAAGGTGCGTCCTACAATGAGCAGTTCTTC,CSAPNMEGASYNEQFF
TRBJ2-1,TRBD2,17,TRBV11-3,-,TGTGCCAGCAGCTTAAATAAGCGGGAAAGCTCCTACAATGAGCAGTTCTTC,CASSLNKRESSYNEQFF
TRBJ2-7,-,12,TRBV7-4,-,TGTGCCAGCAGCTTAGCGCCCCTCGAGCAGTACTTC,CASSLAPLEQYF